Presented here are 16 T cell receptor beta chains from one specimen sequenced in a study of CD8+ T cells in alopecia areata. Extracted from the samples, RNA was reverse transcribed into cDNA to serve as the sequencing template. Generated by immunoSEQ multiplex PCR, the TCRdb table keeps only in-frame clones and is missing some. The table includes around 250,000 clones, about 68% detected once. The sample was CD4+ T cells sorted from blood, taken at week 0. These receptors were obtained from a human donor with alopecia areata.

This rearrangement joins TRBV29-1 to TRBJ2-1; 13 nucleotides agree with TRBD2. The CDR3 is 16 residues long. Unmatched junction bases numbered 5, after V lost 2 bases and J lost 4 bases. In germline, CDR1 is SQVTM, CDR2 ANQGSEA. CDR3 amino acids: CSVETGLAGSYNEQFF. CDR3 in DNA: TGCAGCGTTGAAACGGGACTAGCGGGGAGTTACAATGAGCAGTTCTTC.

In its sample, this clone was seen a few times. The V call is TRBV6-5, the J call TRBJ1-1; possible D gene TRBD1, 6 bases. Germline assignment: CDR1 MNHEY and CDR2 SVGAGI. Trimming shortened V by 6 bases and J by 4 bases, and 12 bases separated the two germline ends. CDR3 length: 13 residues. The CDR3 DNA sequence: TGTGCCAGCAGAACAGGGTATGGCACTGAAGCTTTCTTT. This codes for CASRTGYGTEAFF.

This clone was found once. The chain is built from TRBV6-6 and TRBJ2-4, with 14 bases matching TRBD2. V shed 8 bases, J shed 9 bases, and the junction held 3 bases outside the gene matches. Germline V gene data show CDR1 as MNHNY and CDR2 as SVGAGI (reference sequence). The CDR3 spans 13 residues. The CDR3, as DNA: TGTGCCAGCGGGACTAGCGGGGGTGCCATTCAGTACTTC. It is translated as CASGTSGGAIQYF.

The J gene is TRBJ1-2, the V gene TRBV29-1; tentatively, D is TRBD1 (5 bases). The germline V and J ends were trimmed by 4 bases and 0 bases, with 9 bases remaining between them. The germline CDR1 and CDR2 sequences are SQVTM and ANQGSEA. This CDR3 is built from 13 residues. The CDR3 sequence is CSVGQLTNYGYTF. The CDR3 DNA is TGCAGCGTTGGACAGCTCACTAACTATGGCTACACCTTC.

Only a few counts were recorded for this clone. Other DNA sequences in this sample translate to the same CDR3. The chain uses TRBV5-1 and TRBJ2-3; 8 nucleotides agree with TRBD2. CDR3 size: 15 residues. Germline V lookup: CDR1 SGHRS, CDR2 YFSETQ. The V and J ends lost 5 bases and 3 bases, in that order; junction bases with no gene match: 8. The CDR3 is CASSLRAGGTDTQYF. The CDR3 DNA is TGCGCCAGCAGTTTGCGGGCGGGGGGAACAGATACGCAGTATTTT.

The gene calls are TRBV6-1 and TRBJ1-2, with 7 bases aligning to TRBD1. This CDR3 has 12 residues. Germline trimming cut 4 bases from V and 8 bases from J; bases unmatched to any gene: 4. The germline CDR1 and CDR2 sequences are MNHNS and SASEGT. The CDR3 DNA is TGTGCCAGCAGTGGACAGGGTCGCGGCTACACCTTC. Its protein product is CASSGQGRGYTF.

In nucleotides, the CDR3 is TGTGCCAGTAGGGCAGGGGGCCCAGGGGGCTACACCTTC. Amino acid sequence: CASRAGGPGGYTF. The rearrangement links TRBV19 to TRBJ1-2; 8 positions agree with TRBD1. V shed 6 bases and J 8 bases; nucleotides not matched to a gene: 8. CDR3 length: 13 residues. The V gene's germline CDR1 is LNHDA and CDR2 SQIVND (reference sequence).

This chain joins TRBV29-1 and TRBJ1-1; TRBD1 might be the D (5 bases). Per the germline V gene, CDR1 is SQVTM and CDR2 is ANQGSEA. This CDR3 is built from 13 residues. With 3 bases removed from V and 8 bases from J, the gap between germline ends came to 16 bases. CDR3 region: CSVEPLHTGEAFF. In nucleotides, the CDR3 is TGCAGCGTTGAGCCCCTCCATACAGGAGAAGCTTTCTTT.

This chain uses TRBV30 with TRBJ1-6, with TRBD1 matching 9 bases. V dropped 5 bases and J dropped 10; count of bases not matched to a gene: 6. This CDR3 is 13 amino acids long. Germline values: CDR1 GTSNPN, CDR2 SVGIG (reference sequence). In DNA, the CDR3 is TGTGCCTGGCGGGGACAGGGTATCTCACCCCTCCACTTT. The encoded protein is CAWRGQGISPLHF. The full variable domain, rest sourced from reference TRBV30 and TRBJ1-6, is SQTIHQWPATLVQPVGSPLSLECTVEGTSNPNLYWYRQAAGRGLQLLFYSVGIGQISSEVPQNLSASRPQDRQFILSSKKLLLSDSGFYLCAWRGQGISPLHFGNGTRLTVT.

A remark on this clone: Mismatch with germline at one junction end may stem from a read error. The chain is built from TRBV7-2 and TRBJ1-6; D possibly corresponds to TRBD1 (5 bases). Germline CDR1 is SGHTA and CDR2 is FQGNSA. This CDR3 is built from 15 residues. This CDR3 reads CASSSNRRSNLPLHF. The CDR3 region has the DNA TGTGCCAGCAGCTCGAACAGGAGGTCCAATTTACCCCTCCACTTT.

The chain has TRBV9 and TRBJ1-6; D is ambiguous. The CDR3 totals 14 residues. The germline CDR1 and CDR2 sequences are SGDLS and YYNGEE. V dropped 0 bases and J dropped 8 bases, with 9 bases sitting between them. The CDR3 DNA sequence: TGTGCCAGCAGCGTAGCTAAATGGGATTCACCCCTCCACTTT. Its protein product is CASSVAKWDSPLHF.

In this sample, this clone turned up once. The chain is built from TRBV7-8 and TRBJ2-7, with TRBD1 identical over 8 bases. The CDR3 is made up of 15 amino acids. The germline gives CDR1 SGHVS, CDR2 FQNEAQ. Trimming cost V 5 bases and J 2 bases; bases outside gene matches: 8. As DNA, the CDR3 is TGTGCCAGCAGCCAAGGGACAGGTTCAACCTACGAGCAGTACTTC. This encodes CASSQGTGSTYEQYF.

This sequence joins TRBV29-1 and TRBJ2-1; a possible D gene is TRBD2 (7 bases). Germline loops: CDR1 SQVTM, CDR2 ANQGSEA. The length of the CDR3 is 14 residues. V lost 6 bases and J lost 9, with 21 bases in between. In nucleotides, the CDR3 is TGCAGCGTCACGGCGGGGGCCCCGGGGGGTGAGCAGTTCTTC. This encodes CSVTAGAPGGEQFF.

The V call is TRBV30, the J call TRBJ1-2; no clear D. The CDR3 runs 14 residues. The germline gives CDR1 GTSNPN, CDR2 SVGIG (reference sequence). V was pared by 0 bases and J by 5 bases, with 13 bases between. The CDR3 region has the DNA TGTGCCTGGAGTGTATTCGGGTTCGGGTATGGCTACACCTTC. Protein product: CAWSVFGFGYGYTF. The entire variable domain, with the rest obtained from reference TRBV30 and TRBJ1-2, is as follows: SQTIHQWPATLVQPVGSPLSLECTVEGTSNPNLYWYRQAAGRGLQLLFYSVGIGQISSEVPQNLSASRPQDRQFILSSKKLLLSDSGFYLCAWSVFGFGYGYTFGSGTRLTVV.

This clone appeared once. The genes are TRBV5-1 and TRBJ1-5; D may be TRBD1 (5 bases). Germline V gene lookup returns CDR1 SGHRS and CDR2 YFSETQ. There are 16 residues in the CDR3. Trimming shortened V by 4 bases and J by 1 base, and 15 bases separated the two germline ends. CDR3 bases: TGCGCCAGCAGCGCAGCCCCGGGGGGGAGCAATCAGCCCCAGCATTTT. Residues: CASSAAPGGSNQPQHF.

The chain employs TRBV29-1 and TRBJ2-2, with 8 bases identical to TRBD1. Per germline, CDR1 SQVTM and CDR2 ANQGSEA. The length of the CDR3 is 14 residues. With 7 bases clipped from V and 6 bases from J, the junction kept 10 bases outside the gene matches. CDR3 DNA: TGCAGCGCCGTTGGACAGGGAGTCGCCGGGGAGCTGTTTTTT. Its protein is CSAVGQGVAGELFF.